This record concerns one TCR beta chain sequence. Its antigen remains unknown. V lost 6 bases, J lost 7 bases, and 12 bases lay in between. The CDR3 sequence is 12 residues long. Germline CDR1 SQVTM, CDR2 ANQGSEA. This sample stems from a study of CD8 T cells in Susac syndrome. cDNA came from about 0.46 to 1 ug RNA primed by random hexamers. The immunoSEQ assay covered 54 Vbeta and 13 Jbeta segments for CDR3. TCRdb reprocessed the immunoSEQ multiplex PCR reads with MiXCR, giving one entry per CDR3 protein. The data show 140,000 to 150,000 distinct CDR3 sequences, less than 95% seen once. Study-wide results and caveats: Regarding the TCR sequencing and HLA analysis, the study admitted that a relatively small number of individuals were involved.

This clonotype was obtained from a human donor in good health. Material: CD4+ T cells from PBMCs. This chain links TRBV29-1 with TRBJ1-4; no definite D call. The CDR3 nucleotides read TGCAGCGTCCCGGGATTTGGTGAAAAACTGTTTTTT. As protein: CSVPGFGEKLFF.